This T cell receptor beta chain was obtained from a study of cytomegalovirus exposure and HLA in healthy donors. Study-level results: Reports showed the classifier diagnosing cytomegalovirus status with high specificity and sensitivity. Later on, an analysis showed TCR association rates differing by HLA locus, with DRB1 the most and HLA-C the fewest.

Comments on this clone: Its antigen is still unknown.

Trimming took 0 bases from V and 0 from J, leaving 10 bases between them. There are 16 residues in the CDR3. Germline CDR1 is SGHVS and CDR2 is FNYEAQ. Each donor was healthy, and each was a bone marrow donor. Primers for the PCR totalled 60 Vbeta and 13 Jbeta. Generated by immunoSEQ multiplex PCR, the TCRdb table keeps only in-frame clones and is missing some. The table records 90,000 to 140,000 clones, around 80% of them present only once. The rearrangement joins TRBV7-6 to TRBJ2-3; D is unresolved. Sequencing was performed on PBMCs. This receptor was identified in a man between 18 and 35 years old in good health and CMV-seronegative. Here the CDR3 DNA reads TGTGCCAGCAGCTTAGCCCGAGGCCGGAGCACAGATACGCAGTATTTT. Translation: CASSLARGRSTDTQYF.